This entry describes one T cell receptor beta chain. The antigen this receptor binds is unknown. Base qualities are missing; no much larger clone stands one base away. This record comes from a study of T cell responses to AZD1222 COVID-19 vaccine (dated by TCRdb to the early 2020s). Looking at the study overall: A total of just over 230 trial participants underwent TCR sequencing, of whom approximately 200 had received two doses of AZD1222 and around 25 had received two doses of the MenACWY control vaccine. Trial participants were enrolled into age subgroups of 18-55, 56-69 and 70-plus years, which contained around 150, 28 and 57 TCR-sequenced participants, respectively. Study-wide findings and limitations: Reportedly, almost half of the unique spike-specific TCRs recognized epitopes lying outside the regions that are mutated in the B.1.351 and B.1.1.7 variants. The 56-69-year group was small, and its depth increase did not reach significance, likely because of low power. Vaccine-associated CD4 TCRs spanned the whole spike protein, with dominant responses in regions 160-218 and 743-854. Conclusions about previously exposed vaccinees are limited because only six or seven AZD1222 recipients were SARS-CoV-2 seropositive at baseline. Because no day 14 peak-response samples were available, the repertoires could be characterized only after the peak T cell response. After two AZD1222 doses, both the breadth and the depth of spike-specific TCRs were significantly higher than at day 0 and than in MenACWY recipients. Participants were mostly white British, with more females than males. The authors suggested clonal diversity may have been underestimated.

This specimen's time point label, per the study, means: about 28 days (+/-7) after the second vaccine dose. Because spike-specific TCR depth and breadth did not differ between the two schedules, AZD1222 recipients who got a second dose at roughly 4 weeks were pooled with those who got a second dose at roughly 12 weeks. Vaccinee samples were obtained from the UK trials COV001 and COV002, which included a single-blind randomized controlled phase 2/3 trial of AZD1222 (ChAdOx1 nCoV-19) in healthy adults. For TCRbeta chain sequencing, PBMC samples were collected from trial participants at day 0 and at day 28 after the second dose. Inclusive of the bounding cysteine and phenylalanine, the CDR3 is 12 residues long. Only CDR3 DNA remains: 36 bases, in frame from the first base. V lost 9 bases and J lost 7 bases; the stretch between them is 15 bases long. The germline V gene yields KGHDR for CDR1 and SFDVKD for CDR2.

The CDR3 regions of human TCRbeta chains were subjected to immunosequencing. Under the source paper's analysis protocol: Repertoire TCRs were matched against a reference library of SARS-CoV-2-specific TCRs generated with the MIRA antigen-specificity platform. Breadth was defined as the fraction of unique TCRs that were SARS-CoV-2-associated. Depth was defined as the fraction of total T cells that were SARS-CoV-2-associated. Using the MIRA data, each spike-specific TCR was assigned both to the spike region to which the TCR was reactive and to a CD4 or CD8 class. Log10-transformed breadth and depth values were compared by one-way ANOVA with Sidak's multiple comparisons tests. TCRdb holds this immuneACCESS table with in-frame rearrangements only. Some clones are missing; in checked studies, unresolved V genes explain under half, and the rest has no known cause. The DNA was the basis for D and trimming; V, J and clone size are from that table. The sample data list tens of thousands of clones, and approximately 89% of these were observed just once. 9.3% of the sample goes to the ten largest clones.

The receptor comes from an adult who received the AZD1222 COVID-19 vaccine. The rearranged chain carries TRBV24-1 and TRBJ2-7; the D gene is perhaps TRBD2, on 5 matching bases. The sample here was peripheral blood, taken 28 days after the second AZD1222 dose. The CDR3 protein sequence reads: CATGPGDGEQYF. The nucleotides are TGTGCCACCGGCCCCGGGGATGGGGAGCAGTACTTC.